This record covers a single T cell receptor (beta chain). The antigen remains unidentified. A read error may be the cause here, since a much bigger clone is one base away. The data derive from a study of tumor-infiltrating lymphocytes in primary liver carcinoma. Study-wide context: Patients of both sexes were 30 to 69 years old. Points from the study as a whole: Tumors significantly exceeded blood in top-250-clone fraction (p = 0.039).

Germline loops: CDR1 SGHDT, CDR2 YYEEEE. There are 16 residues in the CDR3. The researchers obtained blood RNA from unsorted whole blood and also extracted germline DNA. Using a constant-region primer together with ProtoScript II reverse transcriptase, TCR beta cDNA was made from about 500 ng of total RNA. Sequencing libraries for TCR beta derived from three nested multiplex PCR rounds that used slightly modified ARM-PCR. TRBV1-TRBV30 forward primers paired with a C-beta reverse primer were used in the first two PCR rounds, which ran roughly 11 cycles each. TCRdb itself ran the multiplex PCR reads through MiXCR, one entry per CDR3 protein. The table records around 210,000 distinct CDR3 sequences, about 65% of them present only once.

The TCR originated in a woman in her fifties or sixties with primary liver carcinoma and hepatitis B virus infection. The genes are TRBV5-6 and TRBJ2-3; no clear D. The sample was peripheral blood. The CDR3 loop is CDSSLYETASTDTQYF. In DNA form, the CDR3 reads TGTGACAGCAGCTTGTACGAAACCGCCAGCACAGATACGCAGTATTTT.